This T cell receptor (beta chain) emerged from a study of T-cell memory formation after mild COVID-19. Study results and limitations: Confirmation of SARS-CoV-2 specificity was lacking for second-wave clones peaking day 37.

Details on this clonotype: The antigen remains undetermined.

Trimming took off 5 bases at V and 0 bases at J, with 23 bases between the two ends. CDR3 length: 20 amino acids. Germline CDR1 reads SGHTA; CDR2 reads FQGNSA. TCRdb independently ran MiXCR on the 5' RACE reads; one entry per CDR3 protein. Here the sample spans under 350,000 distinct CDR3 sequences, around 16% being singletons. The genes are TRBV7-2 and TRBJ2-6; D might be TRBD1 (5 bases). The clonotype originates from a man aged 18 to 29 who had mild COVID-19 (a few samples of this study predate the infection). Cell type and time point are not known. Sample: PBMCs or a T cell subset sorted from them (not recorded which). The CDR3 protein is CASSERTQFYHYSGANVLTF. As DNA, the CDR3 is TGTGCCAGCAGCGAAAGGACACAGTTCTACCATTACTCTGGGGCCAACGTCCTGACTTTC.